Listed below are T cell receptor beta chains from one sample, sequenced in a study of shared T cell receptors in the human thymus. TCRdb keeps only in-frame clones here, not all; method: immunoSEQ multiplex PCR. The sample consists of about 660,000 clones, approximately 89% of them appearing once. The sample was also linked to a second study, of human thymus T cells.

The sequencing input was thymocytes. Receptor source: a boy in the first two years of life with a congenital heart defect. Both conserved end residues are part of each CDR3. Each record gives: clone size, D gene, J gene, V gene, CDR3 DNA, CDR3 protein. A D gene is named only where the DNA matches it firmly. Not all rows give a size; the values are once, few, many and, for expanded clones, a class.

clone size: .
D gene: .
J gene: TRBJ1-6
V gene: TRBV4-3
CDR3 DNA: TGCGCCAGCAGCCAAGAACAGGCCCGAGCATATTCCCCCCTCCACTTT
CDR3 protein: CASSQEQARAYSPLHF

clone size: .
D gene: .
J gene: TRBJ2-1
V gene: TRBV12-5
CDR3 DNA: TGTGCTAGTGGTTTTTGGGGGCGCAATGAGCAGTTCTTC
CDR3 protein: CASGFWGRNEQFF

clone size: once
D gene: TRBD2
J gene: TRBJ2-7
V gene: TRBV4-3
CDR3 DNA: TGCGCCAGCAGCCAAGCGGGAGGGGCCTACGAGCAGTACTTC
CDR3 protein: CASSQAGGAYEQYF

clone size: .
D gene: .
J gene: TRBJ2-5
V gene: TRBV4-1
CDR3 DNA: TGCGCCAGCAGCCAGGCAGACAGCCTCGGAGAGACCCAGTACTTC
CDR3 protein: CASSQADSLGETQYF

clone size: few
D gene: .
J gene: TRBJ1-2
V gene: TRBV19
CDR3 DNA: TGTGCCAGTAGTATAGGGGAGGGGCCGAGCTATGGCTACACCTTC
CDR3 protein: CASSIGEGPSYGYTF

clone size: .
D gene: .
J gene: TRBJ1-2
V gene: TRBV5-6
CDR3 DNA: TGTGCCAGCAGCTTGGATCTTGGGATGAAACAGGGTAACTATGGCTACACCTTC
CDR3 protein: CASSLDLGMKQGNYGYTF

clone size: .
D gene: .
J gene: TRBJ1-2
V gene: TRBV10-3
CDR3 DNA: TGTGCCATCTATACAGGGTCTAACTATGGCTACACCTTC
CDR3 protein: CAIYTGSNYGYTF

clone size: .
D gene: .
J gene: TRBJ1-4
V gene: TRBV5-8
CDR3 DNA: TGTGCCAGCTCCCCCGCGGCAACTAATGAAAAACTGTTTTTT
CDR3 protein: CASSPAATNEKLFF

clone size: .
D gene: TRBD2
J gene: TRBJ2-2
V gene: TRBV6-6
CDR3 DNA: TGTGCCAGCAGTAGGACTAGCGGTACCGGGGAGCTGTTTTTT
CDR3 protein: CASSRTSGTGELFF

clone size: .
D gene: .
J gene: TRBJ1-2
V gene: TRBV19
CDR3 DNA: TGTGCCAGTAGTCGACCGGACTCCGGGGGAGACCACTATGGCTACACCTTC
CDR3 protein: CASSRPDSGGDHYGYTF

clone size: .
D gene: .
J gene: TRBJ2-1
V gene: TRBV7-9
CDR3 DNA: TGTGCCAGCAGCTTATCCGACTGGAGCTCCTACAATGAGCAGTTCTTC
CDR3 protein: CASSLSDWSSYNEQFF

clone size: .
D gene: TRBD2
J gene: TRBJ2-2
V gene: TRBV28
CDR3 DNA: TGTGCCAGCAGTTTATACGGGAGGACCGGGGAGCTGTTTTTT
CDR3 protein: CASSLYGRTGELFF

clone size: .
D gene: .
J gene: TRBJ2-1
V gene: TRBV28
CDR3 DNA: TGTGCCAGCAGTTCGCGGTTGGACATGAGCTCCTACAATGAGCAGTTCTTC
CDR3 protein: CASSSRLDMSSYNEQFF

clone size: once
D gene: .
J gene: TRBJ1-1
V gene: TRBV10-1
CDR3 DNA: TGCGCCAGCAGTGATGGAGGGGTCGGCACTGAAGCTTTCTTT
CDR3 protein: CASSDGGVGTEAFF

clone size: .
D gene: .
J gene: TRBJ1-6
V gene: TRBV27
CDR3 DNA: TGTGCCAGCAGGCCCCCAGGGGCAGGCCTTTCCTATAATTCCCCCCTCCACTTT
CDR3 protein: CASRPPGAGLSYNSPLHF

clone size: .
D gene: TRBD1
J gene: TRBJ1-4
V gene: TRBV7-9
CDR3 DNA: TGTGCCAGCAGCTCCGGACAGGGTAGCAATGAAAAACTGTTTTTT
CDR3 protein: CASSSGQGSNEKLFF

clone size: .
D gene: TRBD2
J gene: TRBJ2-2
V gene: TRBV11-3
CDR3 DNA: TGTGCCAGCAGCTTAGCTCCGCGGGGGGACACCGGGGAGCTGTTTTTT
CDR3 protein: CASSLAPRGDTGELFF

clone size: .
D gene: TRBD1
J gene: TRBJ1-2
V gene: TRBV19
CDR3 DNA: TGTGCCAGTAGCCCCCCCGGGACAGTCTATGGCTACACCTTC
CDR3 protein: CASSPPGTVYGYTF

clone size: .
D gene: .
J gene: TRBJ2-2
V gene: TRBV7-2
CDR3 DNA: TGTGCCAGCAGCGAGGGACAAAACACCGGGGAGCTGTTTTTT
CDR3 protein: CASSEGQNTGELFF

clone size: .
D gene: .
J gene: TRBJ1-1
V gene: TRBV4-2
CDR3 DNA: TGTGCCAGCAGCCAAGATAGATTCACAGCTCACATGAACACTGAAGCTTTCTTT
CDR3 protein: CASSQDRFTAHMNTEAFF

clone size: .
D gene: TRBD1
J gene: TRBJ2-3
V gene: TRBV5-1
CDR3 DNA: TGCGCCAGCAGCTTGTTCGCCCGCTTTGATCAGGGGGCGGTTTATACGCAGTATTTT
CDR3 protein: CASSLFARFDQGAVYTQYF

clone size: .
D gene: .
J gene: TRBJ1-5
V gene: TRBV6-5
CDR3 DNA: TGTGCCAGCAGGAAACCAGGGCGCAATCAGCCCCAGCATTTT
CDR3 protein: CASRKPGRNQPQHF

clone size: .
D gene: .
J gene: TRBJ2-1
V gene: TRBV6-5
CDR3 DNA: TGTGCCAGCAACTATTACAATGAGCAGTTCTTC
CDR3 protein: CASNYYNEQFF

clone size: .
D gene: TRBD1
J gene: TRBJ2-7
V gene: TRBV14
CDR3 DNA: TGTGCCAGCAGCCGGGACAGGGATTACTACGAGCAGTACTTC
CDR3 protein: CASSRDRDYYEQYF

clone size: .
D gene: .
J gene: TRBJ1-1
V gene: TRBV28
CDR3 DNA: TGTGCCAGCAGTTTAAAAGGGGCGACTTTCTTT
CDR3 protein: CASSLKGATFF

clone size: once
D gene: .
J gene: TRBJ2-2
V gene: TRBV5-1
CDR3 DNA: TGCGCCAGCAGCTTGGCCGGGGCAGGGGGGATGTCGGGGGAGCTGTTTTTT
CDR3 protein: CASSLAGAGGMSGELFF

clone size: .
D gene: .
J gene: TRBJ1-2
V gene: TRBV4-3
CDR3 DNA: TGCGCCAGCAGCCTACGACGTCCATGGGGCTTCTATGGCTACACCTTC
CDR3 protein: CASSLRRPWGFYGYTF

clone size: .
D gene: TRBD2
J gene: TRBJ2-1
V gene: TRBV7-6
CDR3 DNA: TGTGCCAGCGGGGGGGAGAATGAGCAGTTCTTC
CDR3 protein: CASGGENEQFF

clone size: .
D gene: TRBD1
J gene: TRBJ1-2
V gene: TRBV2
CDR3 DNA: TGTGCCAGCACTCCTCTTCCGGGACAGCCAAACTATGGCTACACCTTC
CDR3 protein: CASTPLPGQPNYGYTF

clone size: .
D gene: TRBD1
J gene: TRBJ1-4
V gene: TRBV27
CDR3 DNA: TGTGCCAGCAGTTTATCGAGCGGCAGGGGGAATGAAAAACTGTTTTTT
CDR3 protein: CASSLSSGRGNEKLFF

clone size: .
D gene: TRBD2
J gene: TRBJ2-1
V gene: TRBV28
CDR3 DNA: TGTGCCAGCAGTTTAGTAGCGGGGGGTTATTCCTACAATGAGCAGTTCTTC
CDR3 protein: CASSLVAGGYSYNEQFF

clone size: .
D gene: TRBD1
J gene: TRBJ1-2
V gene: TRBV29-1
CDR3 DNA: TGCAGCGGCAGGACAGGGAGTGGCTACACCTTC
CDR3 protein: CSGRTGSGYTF

clone size: .
D gene: .
J gene: TRBJ1-1
V gene: TRBV7-9
CDR3 DNA: TGTGCCAGCAGCTTAACGGGACTGCCTGAAGCTTTCTTT
CDR3 protein: CASSLTGLPEAFF

clone size: .
D gene: TRBD1
J gene: TRBJ2-7
V gene: TRBV5-1
CDR3 DNA: TGCGCCAGCAGCTGGGGACAGGGGGCTTACGAGCAGTACTTC
CDR3 protein: CASSWGQGAYEQYF

clone size: .
D gene: TRBD1
J gene: TRBJ2-6
V gene: TRBV19
CDR3 DNA: TGTGCCAGTAGTATATCCCCGAGGACAGGGGGACACTCTGGGGCCAACGTCCTGACTTTC
CDR3 protein: CASSISPRTGGHSGANVLTF

clone size: .
D gene: .
J gene: TRBJ1-5
V gene: TRBV2
CDR3 DNA: TGTGCCAGCAGTGAGGTAGGGGGGGAGGATCAGCCCCAGCATTTT
CDR3 protein: CASSEVGGEDQPQHF

clone size: .
D gene: .
J gene: TRBJ2-1
V gene: TRBV4-3
CDR3 DNA: TGCGCCAGCAGCCAAGTGGGCAGGCCAAGCTCCTACAATGAGCAGTTCTTC
CDR3 protein: CASSQVGRPSSYNEQFF

clone size: few
D gene: .
J gene: TRBJ2-2
V gene: TRBV19
CDR3 DNA: TGTGCCAGTAGCGCTAGCTCCGGGGAGCTGTTTTTT
CDR3 protein: CASSASSGELFF

clone size: .
D gene: TRBD2
J gene: TRBJ2-7
V gene: TRBV14
CDR3 DNA: TGTGCCAGCAGCCCCAAAGCGCCAAGCGGGGACGTCTACGAGCAGTACTTC
CDR3 protein: CASSPKAPSGDVYEQYF